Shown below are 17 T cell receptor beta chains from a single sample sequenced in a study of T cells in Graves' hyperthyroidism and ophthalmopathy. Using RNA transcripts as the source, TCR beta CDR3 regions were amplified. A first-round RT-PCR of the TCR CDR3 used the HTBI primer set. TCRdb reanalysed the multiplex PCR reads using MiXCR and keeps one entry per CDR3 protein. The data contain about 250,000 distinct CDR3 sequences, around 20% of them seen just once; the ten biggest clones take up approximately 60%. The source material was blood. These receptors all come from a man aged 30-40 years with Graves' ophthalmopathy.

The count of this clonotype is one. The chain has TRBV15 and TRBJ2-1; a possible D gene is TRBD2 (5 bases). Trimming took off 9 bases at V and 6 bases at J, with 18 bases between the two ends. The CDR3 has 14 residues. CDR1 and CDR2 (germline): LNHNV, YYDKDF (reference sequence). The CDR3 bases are TGTGCCACGCGATCAGAGCATCGGGGCAATGAGCAGTTCTTC. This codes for CATRSEHRGNEQFF.

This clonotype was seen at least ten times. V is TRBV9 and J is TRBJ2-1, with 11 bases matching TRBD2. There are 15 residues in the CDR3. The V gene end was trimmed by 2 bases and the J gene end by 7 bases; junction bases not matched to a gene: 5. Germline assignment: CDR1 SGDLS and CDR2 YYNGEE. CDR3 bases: TGTGCCAGCAGCGTGCTAGCGGGAGGAAGAAATGAGCAGTTCTTC. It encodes CASSVLAGGRNEQFF.

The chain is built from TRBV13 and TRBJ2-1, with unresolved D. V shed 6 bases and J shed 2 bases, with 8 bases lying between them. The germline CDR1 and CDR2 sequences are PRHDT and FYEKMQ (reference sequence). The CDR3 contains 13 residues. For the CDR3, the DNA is TGTGCCAGCAGGGCAATAACCTACAATGAGCAGTTCTTC. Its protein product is CASRAITYNEQFF.

CDR3 DNA sequence: TGTGCCACCAGTGAACGGACTAGCGGGAGTTACGAGCAGTACTTC. As protein: CATSERTSGSYEQYF. The genes are TRBV24-1 and TRBJ2-7, with 13 positions matching TRBD2. With 4 bases clipped from V and 4 bases from J, the junction kept 3 bases outside the gene matches. The CDR3 loop spans 15 amino acids. Germline V gene sequence: CDR1 KGHDR, CDR2 SFDVKD.

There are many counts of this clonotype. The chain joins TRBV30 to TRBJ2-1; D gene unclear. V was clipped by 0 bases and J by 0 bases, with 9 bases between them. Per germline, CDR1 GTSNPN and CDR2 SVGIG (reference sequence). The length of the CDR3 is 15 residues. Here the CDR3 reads CAWSVPETSYNEQFF. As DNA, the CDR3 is TGTGCCTGGAGTGTACCGGAGACCTCCTACAATGAGCAGTTCTTC.

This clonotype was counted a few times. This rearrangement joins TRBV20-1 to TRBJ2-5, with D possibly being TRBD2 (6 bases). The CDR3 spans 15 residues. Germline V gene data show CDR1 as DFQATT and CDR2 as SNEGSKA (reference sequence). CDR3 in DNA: TGCAGCGCCAAAAATTACAAGGAGGGGAGGGAGACCCAGTACTTC. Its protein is CSAKNYKEGRETQYF.

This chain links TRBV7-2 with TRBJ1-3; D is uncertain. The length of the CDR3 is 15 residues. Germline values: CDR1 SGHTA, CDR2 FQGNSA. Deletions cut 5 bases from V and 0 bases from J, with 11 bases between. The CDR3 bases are TGTGCCAGCAGCCTAAGGTCGGGCTCTGGAAACACCATATATTTT. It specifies CASSLRSGSGNTIYF.

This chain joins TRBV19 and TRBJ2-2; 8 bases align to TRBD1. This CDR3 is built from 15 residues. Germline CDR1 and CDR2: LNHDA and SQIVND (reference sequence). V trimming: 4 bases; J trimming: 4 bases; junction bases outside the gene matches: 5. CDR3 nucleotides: TGTGCCAGTAGTACGTCGACAGGGGTCACCGGGGAGCTGTTTTTT. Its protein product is CASSTSTGVTGELFF.

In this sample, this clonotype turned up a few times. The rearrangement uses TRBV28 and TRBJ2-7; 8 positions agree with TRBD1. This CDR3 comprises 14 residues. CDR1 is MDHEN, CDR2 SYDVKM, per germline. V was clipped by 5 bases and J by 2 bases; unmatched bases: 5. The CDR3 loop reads CASSADRETYEQYF. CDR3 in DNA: TGTGCCAGCAGTGCGGACAGGGAAACCTACGAGCAGTACTTC.

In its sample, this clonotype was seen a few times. CDR3 amino acids: CASSFQGVGELFF. In nucleotides, the CDR3 is TGTGCCAGCAGCTTTCAGGGAGTCGGGGAGCTGTTTTTT. J is TRBJ2-2 and V is TRBV7-6; D is perhaps TRBD1 or TRBD2 (5 bases each). V dropped 3 bases and J dropped 7 bases, with 9 bases sitting between them. CDR1 and CDR2 from the germline V gene are SGHVS and FNYEAQ. The CDR3 consists of 13 residues.

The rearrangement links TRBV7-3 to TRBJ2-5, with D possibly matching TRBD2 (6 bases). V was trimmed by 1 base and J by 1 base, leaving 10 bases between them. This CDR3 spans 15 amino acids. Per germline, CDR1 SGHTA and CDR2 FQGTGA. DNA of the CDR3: TGTGCCAGCAGCTTAATGGGGACTTCCCAAGAGACCCAGTACTTC. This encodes CASSLMGTSQETQYF.

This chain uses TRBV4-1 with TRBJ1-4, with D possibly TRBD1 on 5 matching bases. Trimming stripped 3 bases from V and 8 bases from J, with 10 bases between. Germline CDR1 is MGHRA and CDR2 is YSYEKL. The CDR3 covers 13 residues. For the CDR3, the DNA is TGCGCCAGCAGCCACCAGGGATTAGAAAAACTGTTTTTT. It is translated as CASSHQGLEKLFF.

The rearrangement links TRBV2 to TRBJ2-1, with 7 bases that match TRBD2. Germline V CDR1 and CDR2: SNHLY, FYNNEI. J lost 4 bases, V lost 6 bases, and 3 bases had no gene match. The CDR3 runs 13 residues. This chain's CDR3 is CASRLAYYNEQFF. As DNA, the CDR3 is TGTGCCAGCAGACTAGCGTATTACAATGAGCAGTTCTTC.

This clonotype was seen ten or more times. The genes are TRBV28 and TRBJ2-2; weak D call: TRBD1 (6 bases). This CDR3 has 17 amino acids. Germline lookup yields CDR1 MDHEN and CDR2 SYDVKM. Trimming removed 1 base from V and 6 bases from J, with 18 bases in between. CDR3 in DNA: TGTGCCAGCAGTTTATATCTGGTGGACAGTGCTGCCGGGGAGCTGTTTTTT. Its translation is CASSLYLVDSAAGELFF.

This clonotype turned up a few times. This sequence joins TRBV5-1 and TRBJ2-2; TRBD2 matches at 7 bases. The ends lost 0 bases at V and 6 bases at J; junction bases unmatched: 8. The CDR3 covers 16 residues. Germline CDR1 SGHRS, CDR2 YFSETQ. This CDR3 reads CASSLVFTGGPGELFF. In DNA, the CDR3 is TGCGCCAGCAGCTTGGTTTTTACGGGAGGACCCGGGGAGCTGTTTTTT.

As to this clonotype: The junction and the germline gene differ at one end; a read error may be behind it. CDR3 coding DNA: TGTGCCAGCAGCGGGGGGACTAGCGGGAGGGATACGCAGTGTTTT. Protein sequence: CASSGGTSGRDTQCF. This rearrangement joins TRBV7-8 to TRBJ2-3; 16 nucleotides align to TRBD2. Germline V gene data show CDR1 as SGHVS and CDR2 as FQNEAQ. This CDR3 is 15 amino acids long.

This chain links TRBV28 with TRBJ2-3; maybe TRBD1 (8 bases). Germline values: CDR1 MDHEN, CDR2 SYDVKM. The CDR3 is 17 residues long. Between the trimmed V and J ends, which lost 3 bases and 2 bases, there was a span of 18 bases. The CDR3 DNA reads TGTGCCAGCAGTTTCCGCAGGGGGCGGGAGTTCACAGATACGCAGTATTTT. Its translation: CASSFRRGREFTDTQYF. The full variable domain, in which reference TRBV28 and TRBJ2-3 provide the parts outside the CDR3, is DVKVTQSSRYLVKRTGEKVFLECVQDMDHENMFWYRQDPGLGLRLIYFSYDVKMKEKGDIPEGYSVSREKKERFSLILESASTNQTSMYLCASSFRRGREFTDTQYFGPGTRLTVL.